Listed below are T cell receptor beta chains from one sample, sequenced in a study of T cell responses to AZD1222 COVID-19 vaccine. Sequencing used immunoSEQ multiplex PCR; TCRdb keeps in-frame clones, though not all of them. The sample carries 140,000 to 150,000 clones, 85% to 95% recorded once. This specimen consisted of peripheral blood, obtained on day 0 of AZD1222 vaccination. Receptors originate from an adult in good health. The CDR3 runs from the conserved cysteine through the conserved F or W. A D gene is named only where the DNA matches it firmly. Part of the rows lack a size; the others show once, few, many or a class for expanded clones.

D	V	J	size	DNA	CDR3
TRBD1	TRBV5-1	TRBJ1-1	NA	TGCGCCAGCAGCTGGACCGGGACAGGGAACACTGAAGCTTTCTTT	CASSWTGTGNTEAFF
TRBD1	TRBV10-3	TRBJ1-2	NA	TGTGCCACCGCTCTAGGACAGGACTACCCTGGCTACACCTTC	CATALGQDYPGYTF
NA	TRBV5-8	TRBJ1-2	NA	TGTGCCAGCAGCTTAAGGGGGGATTATGGCTACACCTTC	CASSLRGDYGYTF
NA	TRBV7-8	TRBJ1-2	NA	TGTGCCAGCAGGGCGCAGGGGAACTATGGCTACACCTTC	CASRAQGNYGYTF
NA	TRBV27	TRBJ2-5	NA	TGTGCCAGCAGCCCTCTCCAGGGTTTCCAAGAGACCCAGTACTTC	CASSPLQGFQETQYF
TRBD1	TRBV11-3	TRBJ1-1	NA	TGTGCCAGCAGCCCCAGACAGGGGAACACTGAAGCTTTCTTT	CASSPRQGNTEAFF
NA	TRBV7-3	TRBJ2-6	NA	TGTGCCAGCAGTTCAAGCCGGACCGGAGACTCTGGGGCCAACGTCCTGACTTTC	CASSSSRTGDSGANVLTF
NA	TRBV24-1	TRBJ1-2	NA	TGTGCCACCAGTGACGCCGACAAAAACTATGGCTACACCTTC	CATSDADKNYGYTF
TRBD1	TRBV7-9	TRBJ1-3	NA	TGTGCCAGTAAACAGGGGTCTGGAAACACCATATATTTT	CASKQGSGNTIYF
TRBD2	TRBV2	TRBJ2-1	NA	TGTGCCAGCATAGGTCCTAGCGGGGGCCCACAAGCTTACAATGAGCAGTTCTTC	CASIGPSGGPQAYNEQFF
NA	TRBV6-6	TRBJ1-6	NA	TGTGCCAGCACCCCATTTTCAGAGTATAATTCACCCCTCCACTTT	CASTPFSEYNSPLHF
NA	TRBV3-1/TRBV3-2	TRBJ1-2	NA	TGTGCCAGCAGCCAAGGGTGGGACGGTAACTATGGCTACACCTTC	CASSQGWDGNYGYTF
NA	TRBV19	TRBJ1-5	NA	TGTGCCAGTAGTAAGAGTCGGGAGGATCAGCCCCAGCATTTT	CASSKSREDQPQHF
NA	TRBV4-3	TRBJ2-3	NA	TGCGCCAGCAGCCAAGAGGGGGGGCTGGGTGATACGCAGTATTTT	CASSQEGGLGDTQYF
TRBD1	TRBV4-1	TRBJ1-4	NA	TGCGCCAGCAGCCTGGGGACAGGGGCTAATGAAAAACTGTTTTTT	CASSLGTGANEKLFF
NA	TRBV7-9	TRBJ2-2	NA	TGTGCCAGCAGCTTTAGGCAGACTAACACCGGGGAGCTGTTTTTT	CASSFRQTNTGELFF
TRBD1	TRBV20-1	TRBJ1-2	once	TGCAGTGCTAGTCCCGGACAGGGGAAGAACTATGGCTACACCTTC	CSASPGQGKNYGYTF
TRBD1	TRBV28	TRBJ1-4	NA	TGTGCCAGCGATGGGACAGAAAATGAAAAACTGTTTTTT	CASDGTENEKLFF
NA	TRBV5-6	TRBJ2-1	NA	TGTGCCAGCAGCTTGGTTTCCAATGAGCAGTTCTTC	CASSLVSNEQFF
TRBD2	TRBV3-1/TRBV3-2	TRBJ2-7	once	TGTGCCAGCAGCACCTTAGCGGGGAGGCACGAGCAGTACTTC	CASSTLAGRHEQYF
TRBD2	TRBV5-4	TRBJ2-5	NA	TGTGCCATCGGGGGGGAGCTGGAAGAGACCCAGTACTTC	CAIGGELEETQYF
NA	TRBV19	TRBJ1-4	once	TGTGCCAGTAGCCCCAACGGCAGGGATGTCAGTGGTAATGAAAAACTGTTTTTT	CASSPNGRDVSGNEKLFF
NA	TRBV3-1/TRBV3-2	TRBJ2-7	NA	TGTGCCAGCAGCCCCCTAAGACTCTCCTACGAGCAGTACTTC	CASSPLRLSYEQYF
NA	TRBV30	TRBJ1-5	NA	TGTGCCTGGAGTTCCGATAGCAATCAGCCCCAGCATTTT	CAWSSDSNQPQHF
NA	TRBV7-8	TRBJ2-6	NA	TGTGCCAGCAGCCCAGACAGCGGTTTGGGGGCCAACGTCCTGACTTTC	CASSPDSGLGANVLTF
NA	TRBV12-3/TRBV12-4	TRBJ2-2	NA	TGTGCCAGCAGCCCGACTAATACCGGGGAGCTGTTTTTT	CASSPTNTGELFF
NA	TRBV7-8	TRBJ2-2	NA	TGTGCCAGCAGCGCCACCTGGGTGGGGGCAATGAACACCGGGGAGCTGTTTTTT	CASSATWVGAMNTGELFF
NA	TRBV27	TRBJ1-2	NA	TGTGCCAGCAGTTTATCCGGAGACAGGGGCTACACCTTC	CASSLSGDRGYTF
NA	TRBV6-2/TRBV6-3	TRBJ1-1	once	TGTGCCAGCAGTTCTACTCCCGGGTCGAGATGGACTGAAGCTTTCTTT	CASSSTPGSRWTEAFF
NA	TRBV25-1	TRBJ2-7	NA	TGTGCCAGCAGTGCCCAGGGGAAGCAGTACTTC	CASSAQGKQYF
NA	TRBV30	TRBJ1-5	NA	TGTGCCTGGAGTGGGTTGGCCGGCAGCAATCAGCCCCAGCATTTT	CAWSGLAGSNQPQHF
TRBD1	TRBV2	TRBJ1-1	NA	TGTGCCAGCAGGAGCCGGGACAGGGGAAGGCGTGGGAACACTGAAGCTTTCTTT	CASRSRDRGRRGNTEAFF
NA	TRBV5-1	TRBJ2-2	NA	TGCGCCAGCAGCTTGAGACGGACGAACACCGGGGAGCTGTTTTTT	CASSLRRTNTGELFF
TRBD1	TRBV6-5	TRBJ1-6	NA	TGTGCCAGCGGGACAGGGAGCTCCTATAATTCACCCCTCCACTTT	CASGTGSSYNSPLHF
TRBD1	TRBV6-2/TRBV6-3	TRBJ1-1	NA	TGTGCCAGCAGTTATTTAGGGACAGCCACGAACACTGAAGCTTTCTTT	CASSYLGTATNTEAFF
TRBD1	TRBV4-2	TRBJ1-3	NA	TGTGCCAGCAGCCAATTCTTACCCGGACAGGGGTACCCTGGAAACACCATATATTTT	CASSQFLPGQGYPGNTIYF
TRBD1	TRBV5-1	TRBJ1-2	NA	TGCGCCAGCAGCTCCGGGACAGTCTTCTATGGCTACACCTTC	CASSSGTVFYGYTF
TRBD1	TRBV9	TRBJ2-1	NA	TGTGCCAGCAGCGGGGCAGGGGGCAGCTACAATGAGCAGTTCTTC	CASSGAGGSYNEQFF
TRBD1	TRBV13	TRBJ1-6	NA	TGTGCCAGCAGAAGGGGGCAGGGTAATTCACCCCTCCACTTT	CASRRGQGNSPLHF
NA	TRBV6-2/TRBV6-3	TRBJ1-4	NA	TGTGCCAGCAGTGGAGGGGAAAAACTGTTTTTT	CASSGGEKLFF